This note documents a single TCR beta chain sequence. This entry is derived from a study of T cell changes during pregnancy in multiple sclerosis. V shed 4 bases and J 5 bases; nucleotides not matched to a gene: 14. This CDR3 has 16 residues. Germline lookup yields CDR1 SGHRS and CDR2 YFSETQ. TCRdb's table, derived via immunoSEQ multiplex PCR, lists solely in-frame clones and lacks some. The profile shows about 100,000 clones, around 93% of them singletons. The source is a female donor with multiple sclerosis, enrolled in a pregnancy study. The chain joins TRBV5-1 to TRBJ1-1, with 7 bases matching TRBD1. This sample comprised peripheral blood, obtained after pregnancy. CDR3 in amino acids: CASSPSDRLRDTEAFF. DNA of the CDR3: TGCGCCAGCAGCCCCTCGGACAGGTTAAGGGATACTGAAGCTTTCTTT.